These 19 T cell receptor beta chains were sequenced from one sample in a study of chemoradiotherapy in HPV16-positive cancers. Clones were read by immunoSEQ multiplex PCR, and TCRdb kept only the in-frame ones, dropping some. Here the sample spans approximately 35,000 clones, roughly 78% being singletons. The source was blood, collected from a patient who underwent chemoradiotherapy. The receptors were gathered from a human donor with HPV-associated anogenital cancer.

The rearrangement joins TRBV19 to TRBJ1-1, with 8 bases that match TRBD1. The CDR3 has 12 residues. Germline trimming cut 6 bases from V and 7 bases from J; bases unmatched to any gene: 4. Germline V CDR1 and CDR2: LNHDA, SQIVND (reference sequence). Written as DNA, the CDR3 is TGTGCCAGTAGAACCGGGACAGGTGAAGCTTTCTTT. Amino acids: CASRTGTGEAFF.

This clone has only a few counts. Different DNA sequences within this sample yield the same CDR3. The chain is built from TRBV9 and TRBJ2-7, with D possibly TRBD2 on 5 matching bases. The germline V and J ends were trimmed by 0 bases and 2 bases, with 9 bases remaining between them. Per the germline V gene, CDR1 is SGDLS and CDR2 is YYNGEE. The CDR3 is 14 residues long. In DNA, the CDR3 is TGTGCCAGCAGCGTAGACGGGGAGCCCTACGAGCAGTACTTC. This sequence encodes CASSVDGEPYEQYF. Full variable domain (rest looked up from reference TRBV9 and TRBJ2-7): DSGVTQTPKHLITATGQRVTLRCSPRSGDLSVYWYQQSLDQGLQFLIQYYNGEERAKGNILERFSAQQFPDLHSELNLSSLELGDSALYFCASSVDGEPYEQYFGPGTRLTVT.

CDR3 coding DNA: TGCAGCGTGAAAACCGGGACAGGGTGGAACGAGCAGTACTTC. This codes for CSVKTGTGWNEQYF. This chain joins TRBV29-1 and TRBJ2-7; 9 bases agree with TRBD1. Germline trimming cut 6 bases from V and 5 bases from J; bases unmatched to any gene: 11. The CDR3 loop spans 14 amino acids. Germline-derived CDR1 and CDR2 are SQVTM and ANQGSEA.

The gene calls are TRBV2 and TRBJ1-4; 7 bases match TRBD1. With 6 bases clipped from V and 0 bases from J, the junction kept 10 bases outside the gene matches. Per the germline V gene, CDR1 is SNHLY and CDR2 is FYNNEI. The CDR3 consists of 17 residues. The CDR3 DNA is TGTGCCAGCAGGAAAGGGACAGAACATGCAACTAATGAAAAACTGTTTTTT. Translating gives CASRKGTEHATNEKLFF.

CDR3 protein: CATSRDLEGYTF. The CDR3 nucleotides read TGTGCCACCAGCAGAGATCTGGAGGGCTACACCTTC. The chain combines TRBV15 with TRBJ1-2, with no clear D. V shed 0 bases and J shed 8 bases, with 7 bases lying between them. CDR3 length equals 12 residues. Germline CDR1 and CDR2: LNHNV and YYDKDF (reference sequence).

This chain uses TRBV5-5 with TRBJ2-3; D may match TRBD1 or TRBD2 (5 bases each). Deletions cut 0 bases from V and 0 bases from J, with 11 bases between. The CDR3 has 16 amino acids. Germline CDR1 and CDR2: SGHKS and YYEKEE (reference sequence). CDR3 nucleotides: TGTGCCAGCAGCTTGGCGGGGCTTCAAAGCACAGATACGCAGTATTTT. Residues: CASSLAGLQSTDTQYF.

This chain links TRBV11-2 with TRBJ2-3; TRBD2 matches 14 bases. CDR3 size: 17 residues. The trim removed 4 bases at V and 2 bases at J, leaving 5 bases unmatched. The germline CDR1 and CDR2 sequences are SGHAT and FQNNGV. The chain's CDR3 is CASSSWTSGGHTDTQYF. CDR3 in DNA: TGTGCCAGCAGCTCGTGGACTAGCGGGGGGCACACAGATACGCAGTATTTT.

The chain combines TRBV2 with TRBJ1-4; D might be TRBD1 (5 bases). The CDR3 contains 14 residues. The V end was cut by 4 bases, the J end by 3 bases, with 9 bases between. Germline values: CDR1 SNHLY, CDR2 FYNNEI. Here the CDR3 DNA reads TGTGCCAGCAGTGGAGGGGTAGCTAATGAAAAACTGTTTTTT. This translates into CASSGGVANEKLFF.

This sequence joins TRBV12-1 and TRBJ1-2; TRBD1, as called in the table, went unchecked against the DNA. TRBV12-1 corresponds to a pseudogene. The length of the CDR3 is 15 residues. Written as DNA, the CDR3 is TGTGCCAGCAGCTTTGAGGCAGGGGGCAACTATGGCTACACCTTC. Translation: CASSFEAGGNYGYTF.

In nucleotides, the CDR3 is TGTGCCAGCAGAGTACGGGACGTCGACTCCTACGAGCAGTACTTC. Translation gives CASRVRDVDSYEQYF. The rearrangement joins TRBV6-5 to TRBJ2-7, with D tentatively TRBD1 or TRBD2 (5 bases each). The CDR3 extends over 15 amino acids. Germline V gene data show CDR1 as MNHEY and CDR2 as SVGAGI. The V end lost 6 bases, the J end lost 0 bases, and 15 bases lay between the germline ends.

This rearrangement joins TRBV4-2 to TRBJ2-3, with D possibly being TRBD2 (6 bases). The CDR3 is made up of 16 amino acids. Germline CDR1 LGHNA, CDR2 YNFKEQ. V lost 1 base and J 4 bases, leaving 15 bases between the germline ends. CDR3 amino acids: CASSQVIGRGADTQYF. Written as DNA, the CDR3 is TGTGCCAGCAGCCAAGTCATTGGGCGGGGCGCAGATACGCAGTATTTT.

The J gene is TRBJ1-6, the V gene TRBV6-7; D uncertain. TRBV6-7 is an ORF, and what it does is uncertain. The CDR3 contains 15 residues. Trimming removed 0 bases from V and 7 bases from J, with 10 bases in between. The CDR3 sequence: CASSYSGKVNSPLHF. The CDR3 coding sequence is TGTGCCAGCAGTTACTCGGGGAAGGTCAATTCACCCCTCCACTTT.

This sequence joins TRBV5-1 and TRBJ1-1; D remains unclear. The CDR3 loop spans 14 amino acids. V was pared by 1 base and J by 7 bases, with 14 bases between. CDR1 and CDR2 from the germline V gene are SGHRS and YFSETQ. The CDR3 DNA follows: TGCGCCAGCAGCTTGTCGGCAGGAGCCATTGAAGCTTTCTTT. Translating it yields CASSLSAGAIEAFF. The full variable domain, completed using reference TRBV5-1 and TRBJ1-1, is KAGVTQTPRYLIKTRGQQVTLSCSPISGHRSVSWYQQTPGQGLQFLFEYFSETQRNKGNFPGRFSGRQFSNSRSEMNVSTLELGDSALYLCASSLSAGAIEAFFGQGTRLTVV.

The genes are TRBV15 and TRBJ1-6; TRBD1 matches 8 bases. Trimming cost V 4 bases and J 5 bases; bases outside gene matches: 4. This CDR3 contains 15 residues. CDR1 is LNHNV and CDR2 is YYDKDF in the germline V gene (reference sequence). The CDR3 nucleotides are TGTGCCACCAGCAAAGGACAGGGAGATAATTCACCCCTCCACTTT. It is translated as CATSKGQGDNSPLHF.

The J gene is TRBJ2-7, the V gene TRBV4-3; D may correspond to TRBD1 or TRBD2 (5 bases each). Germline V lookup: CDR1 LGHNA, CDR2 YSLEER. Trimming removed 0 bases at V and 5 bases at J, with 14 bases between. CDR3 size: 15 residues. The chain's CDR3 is CASSQDLGVVDEQYF. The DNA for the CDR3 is TGCGCCAGCAGCCAAGACCTGGGGGTGGTAGACGAGCAGTACTTC.

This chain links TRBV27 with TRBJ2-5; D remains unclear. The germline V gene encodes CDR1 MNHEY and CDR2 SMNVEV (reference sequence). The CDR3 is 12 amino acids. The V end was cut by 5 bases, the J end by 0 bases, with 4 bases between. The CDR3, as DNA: TGTGCCAGCAGTCTTGACCAAGAGACCCAGTACTTC. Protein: CASSLDQETQYF.

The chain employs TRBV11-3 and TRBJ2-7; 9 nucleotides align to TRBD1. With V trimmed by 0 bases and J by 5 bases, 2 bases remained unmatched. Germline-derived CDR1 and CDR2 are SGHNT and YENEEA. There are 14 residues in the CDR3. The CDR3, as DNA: TGTGCCAGCAGCTTAGATGGGACAGGGCACGAGCAGTACTTC. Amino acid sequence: CASSLDGTGHEQYF.

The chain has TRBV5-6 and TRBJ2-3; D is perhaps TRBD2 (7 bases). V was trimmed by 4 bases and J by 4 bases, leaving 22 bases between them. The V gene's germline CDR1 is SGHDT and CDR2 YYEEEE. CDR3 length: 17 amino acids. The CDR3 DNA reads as TGTGCCAGCAGCCCGGGGGGCGGACTCCCGTCCCCAGATACGCAGTATTTT. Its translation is CASSPGGGLPSPDTQYF. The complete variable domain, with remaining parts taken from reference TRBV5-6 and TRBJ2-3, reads DAGVTQSPTHLIKTRGQQVTLRCSPKSGHDTVSWYQQALGQGPQFIFQYYEEEERQRGNFPDRFSGHQFPNYSSELNVNALLLGDSALYLCASSPGGGLPSPDTQYFGPGTRLTVL.

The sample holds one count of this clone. CDR3 DNA sequence: TGTGCCAGCAGTGACGCAGGCAATCAGCCCCAGCATTTT. Amino acid sequence: CASSDAGNQPQHF. J is TRBJ1-5 and V is TRBV2; D is unresolved. The CDR3 length is 13 residues. The V gene lost 3 bases and the J gene lost 2 bases, with 5 bases spanning the gap. Germline V CDR1 and CDR2: SNHLY, FYNNEI.